Listed below are T cell receptor beta chains from one sample, sequenced in a study of shared clonotypes between healthy human individuals. Profiling relied on immunoSEQ multiplex PCR, and the TCRdb table lists in-frame clones only, not all of them. In the table there are some 2,400,000 clones, around 95% of which are singletons. Sequencing was carried out using naive CD4+ T cells sorted from blood. The receptors here all came from a man between 18 and 35 years old in good health. The CDR3 runs from the conserved cysteine through the conserved F or W. Each record gives: D gene, J gene, clone size, V gene, CDR3 length, CDR3 DNA, CDR3 protein. A D gene is named only where the DNA matches it firmly. A row's size may be missing; if present it is once, few, many or a size class.

D: -
J: TRBJ2-1
size: -
V: TRBV27
length: 17
DNA: TGTGCCAGCAGTTTATCATCCGGGATATACTCCTACAATGAGCAGTTCTTC
CDR3: CASSLSSGIYSYNEQFF

D: -
J: TRBJ1-5
size: -
V: TRBV7-9
length: 14
DNA: TGTGCCAGCAGCTTAGGAGGGGTCGACCAGCCCCAGCATTTT
CDR3: CASSLGGVDQPQHF

D: -
J: TRBJ2-3
size: -
V: TRBV28
length: 14
DNA: TGTGCCAGCAGTTTCGGTCAGGGCACAGATACGCAGTATTTT
CDR3: CASSFGQGTDTQYF

D: TRBD1
J: TRBJ1-5
size: -
V: TRBV5-1
length: 16
DNA: TGCGCCAGCAGCGTGGACAGGGCGGCCCCAATTCAGCCCCAGCATTTT
CDR3: CASSVDRAAPIQPQHF

D: -
J: TRBJ1-1
size: once
V: TRBV28
length: 14
DNA: TGTGCCAGCAAACCCGGGACCCATAACACTGAAGCTTTCTTT
CDR3: CASKPGTHNTEAFF

D: TRBD1
J: TRBJ1-6
size: -
V: TRBV7-9
length: 13
DNA: TGTGCCAGCAGCCCAGGGGGTAATTCACCCCTCCACTTT
CDR3: CASSPGGNSPLHF

D: -
J: TRBJ2-3
size: once
V: TRBV10-2
length: 15
DNA: TGCGCCAGCAGCGATGCGGGACACGGCACAGATACGCAGTATTTT
CDR3: CASSDAGHGTDTQYF

D: -
J: TRBJ2-4
size: once
V: TRBV30
length: 15
DNA: TGTGCCTGGAGTACAAATGCCCTAGCCAAAAACATTCAGTACTTC
CDR3: CAWSTNALAKNIQYF

D: -
J: TRBJ1-5
size: -
V: TRBV5-1
length: 15
DNA: TGCGCCAGCAGCCCTGTGGGGGGGGACAATCAGCCCCAGCATTTT
CDR3: CASSPVGGDNQPQHF

D: TRBD2
J: TRBJ2-1
size: -
V: TRBV2
length: 15
DNA: TGTGCCAGCAACCCTCTAGCGGGAGGGCCCTATGAGCAGTTCTTC
CDR3: CASNPLAGGPYEQFF

D: -
J: TRBJ1-1
size: -
V: TRBV7-9
length: 15
DNA: TGTGCCAGCAGCTTAGTAGGGACTGGGAACACTGAAGCTTTCTTT
CDR3: CASSLVGTGNTEAFF

D: -
J: TRBJ1-1
size: once
V: TRBV2
length: 13
DNA: TGTGCCAGCAGTTCCGACAGGAACACTGAAGCTTTCTTT
CDR3: CASSSDRNTEAFF

D: -
J: TRBJ1-5
size: -
V: TRBV5-8
length: 16
DNA: TGTGCCAGCAGCTGGGGCCCTCTAGGAAGCAATCAGCCCCAGCATTTT
CDR3: CASSWGPLGSNQPQHF

D: TRBD1
J: TRBJ1-3
size: -
V: TRBV29-1
length: 14
DNA: TGCAGCGCTCGACAGGGAACGGATGGAAACACCATATATTTT
CDR3: CSARQGTDGNTIYF

D: -
J: TRBJ2-1
size: -
V: TRBV7-9
length: 13
DNA: TGTGCCAGCGGGAGAAGGTCCTACAATGAGCAGTTCTTC
CDR3: CASGRRSYNEQFF

D: -
J: TRBJ2-3
size: -
V: TRBV6-5
length: 14
DNA: TGTGCCAGCAGCGAACCAGGGTTTCCAGATACGCAGTATTTT
CDR3: CASSEPGFPDTQYF

D: TRBD2
J: TRBJ2-1
size: -
V: TRBV15
length: 15
DNA: TGTGCCACCAGCAGACTAGCGGGAATGTACAATGAGCAGTTCTTC
CDR3: CATSRLAGMYNEQFF

D: -
J: TRBJ2-1
size: -
V: TRBV6-5
length: 13
DNA: TGTGCCAGCAGTTACGGGAAGGGGAATGAGCAGTTCTTC
CDR3: CASSYGKGNEQFF

D: TRBD1
J: TRBJ2-7
size: -
V: TRBV30
length: 14
DNA: TGTGCCTGGAGTGGGACAGGGTTGATCTACGAGCAGTACTTC
CDR3: CAWSGTGLIYEQYF

D: -
J: TRBJ2-7
size: once
V: TRBV29-1
length: 17
DNA: TGCAGCGTCCGAGGTCAGACAGGTACCATCCTTTCCTACGAGCAGTACTTC
CDR3: CSVRGQTGTILSYEQYF

D: -
J: TRBJ1-5
size: -
V: TRBV7-2
length: 13
DNA: TGTGCCAGCAGCAGGCAGGGTGATCAGCCCCAGCATTTT
CDR3: CASSRQGDQPQHF

D: TRBD1
J: TRBJ1-5
size: -
V: TRBV19
length: 15
DNA: TGTGCCAGTACCGACGGACAGGGGACATTTCAGCCCCAGCATTTT
CDR3: CASTDGQGTFQPQHF

D: -
J: TRBJ2-3
size: -
V: TRBV12-5
length: 14
DNA: TGTGCTAGTGGTTTGGTCCCAGAGGCAGATACGCAGTATTTT
CDR3: CASGLVPEADTQYF